One and the same sample provided the 23 T cell receptor beta chains below, sequenced in a study of T cells in narcolepsy. Some clones are missing from TCRdb's copy, which holds only in-frame ones; the method was immunoSEQ multiplex PCR. The sample carries about 40,000 clones, approximately 88% recorded once. The source material was CD45RA- memory CD4+ T cells from PBMCs. These receptors all come from a human donor with narcolepsy.

This clone was found once. The chain couples TRBV18 to TRBJ2-3; no clear D gene. The CDR3 runs 14 residues. Trimming left V 3 bases short and J 2 bases short, with 9 bases between. Germline V lookup: CDR1 KGHSH, CDR2 LQKENI. The CDR3 DNA follows: TGTGCCAGCTCACCGGAAGCTCTCACAGATACGCAGTATTTT. As protein: CASSPEALTDTQYF.

This rearrangement joins TRBV6-1 to TRBJ1-6, with 9 nucleotides matching TRBD1. The CDR3 runs 15 residues. Germline assignment: CDR1 MNHNS and CDR2 SASEGT. Germline trimming cut 4 bases from V and 14 bases from J; bases unmatched to any gene: 12. The CDR3 DNA reads TGTGCCAGCAGTGTAAAAGGGGACAGGGCCCGTACCCTCCACTTT. Encoded protein: CASSVKGDRARTLHF.

This clone has only a few counts. This sequence joins TRBV19 and TRBJ1-1; 7 positions agree with TRBD1. The ends lost 5 bases at V and 5 bases at J; junction bases unmatched: 2. CDR3 length equals 12 residues. The germline CDR1 and CDR2 sequences are LNHDA and SQIVND (reference sequence). CDR3 bases: TGTGCCAGTAGTGTACAGGGGACTGAAGCTTTCTTT. This codes for CASSVQGTEAFF.

The chain joins TRBV6-1 to TRBJ1-1, with D unclear. The CDR3 is made up of 12 amino acids. The V end lost 5 bases, the J end lost 10 bases, and 14 bases lay between the germline ends. Germline V lookup: CDR1 MNHNS, CDR2 SASEGT. CDR3 sequence (DNA): TGTGCCAGCAGTCCCTCCTTCGGTGGAGCTTTCTTT. Amino acid sequence: CASSPSFGGAFF.

The rearrangement joins TRBV18 to TRBJ1-2; TRBD1 aligns across 7 bases. The CDR3 extends over 13 amino acids. With V trimmed by 3 bases and J by 4 bases, 2 bases remained unmatched. Germline V lookup: CDR1 KGHSH, CDR2 LQKENI. CDR3 in DNA: TGTGCCAGCTCACCGGGACAGCTCTATGGCTACACCTTC. Translation gives CASSPGQLYGYTF.

The chain joins TRBV19 to TRBJ1-5, with a weak D call TRBD1 (5 bases). V was trimmed by 2 bases and J by 2 bases, leaving 7 bases between them. CDR1 is LNHDA and CDR2 is SQIVND in the germline V gene (reference sequence). The CDR3 is 14 residues long. The CDR3 DNA sequence: TGTGCCAGTAGTATAATGGGGGGCAATCAGCCCCAGCATTTT. This codes for CASSIMGGNQPQHF.

This chain links TRBV19 with TRBJ1-2, with 8 bases fitting TRBD1. Looked up from germline, CDR1 is LNHDA and CDR2 is SQIVND (reference sequence). The CDR3 has 13 amino acids. The V segment lost 3 bases and the J segment 8 bases; nucleotides outside the gene matches: 5. The CDR3 reads CASSIQGAEGYTF. DNA for the CDR3: TGTGCCAGTAGTATTCAGGGGGCGGAAGGCTACACCTTC. Full variable domain (outside the CDR3, taken from reference TRBV19 and TRBJ1-2): DGGITQSPKYLFRKEGQNVTLSCEQNLNHDAMYWYRQDPGQGLRLIYYSQIVNDFQKGDIAEGYSVSREKKESFPLTVTSAQKNPTAFYLCASSIQGAEGYTFGSGTRLTVV.

V is TRBV27 and J is TRBJ2-5; the D gene is possibly TRBD2 (6 bases). Germline V CDR1 and CDR2: MNHEY, SMNVEV (reference sequence). V was clipped by 2 bases and J by 2 bases, with 9 bases between them. The CDR3 totals 14 residues. CDR3 DNA: TGTGCCAGCAGTTTAATGGGGGGACAAGAGACCCAGTACTTC. Its protein product is CASSLMGGQETQYF.

This rearrangement joins TRBV6-5 to TRBJ2-2; possible D gene TRBD2, 7 bases. V shed 0 bases and J shed 4 bases, with 12 bases lying between them. CDR3 length: 16 residues. Germline values: CDR1 MNHEY, CDR2 SVGAGI. The CDR3 loop is CASSYSGGLGTGELFF. Here the CDR3 DNA reads TGTGCCAGCAGTTACTCGGGGGGGCTGGGCACCGGGGAGCTGTTTTTT.

V is TRBV15 and J is TRBJ1-5; D not certain. Per germline, CDR1 LNHNV and CDR2 YYDKDF (reference sequence). The CDR3 runs to 15 residues. The V end was cut by 0 bases, the J end by 0 bases, with 6 bases between. CDR3: CATSRDGRSNQPQHF. In nucleotides, the CDR3 is TGTGCCACCAGCAGAGATGGACGTAGCAATCAGCCCCAGCATTTT. Full variable domain (outside the CDR3, taken from reference TRBV15 and TRBJ1-5): DAMVIQNPRYQVTQFGKPVTLSCSQTLNHNVMYWYQQKSSQAPKLLFHYYDKDFNNEADTPDNFQSRRPNTSFCFLDIRSPGLGDTAMYLCATSRDGRSNQPQHFGDGTRLSIL.

V usage is TRBV11-2 and J usage is TRBJ1-5; D gene ambiguous. Per germline, CDR1 SGHAT and CDR2 FQNNGV. This CDR3 has 15 residues. Trimming took off 2 bases at V and 5 bases at J, with 13 bases between the two ends. CDR3 DNA: TGTGCCAGCAGCTTATCCGGGAGTACTCATCAGCCCCAGCATTTT. Its protein is CASSLSGSTHQPQHF.

This chain links TRBV15 with TRBJ1-4; perhaps TRBD1 as D (6 bases). Trimming left V 0 bases short and J 8 bases short, with 13 bases between. CDR1 and CDR2 (germline): LNHNV, YYDKDF (reference sequence). The CDR3 loop spans 15 amino acids. CDR3 sequence: CATSRDGQGLEKLFF. The CDR3, as DNA: TGTGCCACCAGCAGAGATGGGCAGGGGTTGGAAAAACTGTTTTTT.

This chain uses TRBV5-1 with TRBJ2-7, with 9 bases aligning to TRBD1. Trimming removed 0 bases from V and 3 bases from J; junction bases left unmatched: 4. Looked up from germline, CDR1 is SGHRS and CDR2 is YFSETQ. CDR3 size: 15 residues. The CDR3 nucleotides read TGCGCCAGCAGCTTGGGAGGGACAGGGTACTACGAGCAGTACTTC. Protein product: CASSLGGTGYYEQYF.

The chain carries TRBV29-1 and TRBJ2-1, with 11 bases identical to TRBD1. This CDR3 spans 15 amino acids. Germline lookup yields CDR1 SQVTM and CDR2 ANQGSEA. Unmatched junction bases numbered 6, after V lost 1 base and J lost 7 bases. The CDR3 DNA is TGCAGCGTTGAAGTTACCGGGACAGGGGGGAATGAGCAGTTCTTC. Its protein product is CSVEVTGTGGNEQFF.

This chain links TRBV27 with TRBJ1-5; D gene unclear. Trimming cost V 2 bases and J 8 bases, with 16 bases left between them. The germline V gene encodes CDR1 MNHEY and CDR2 SMNVEV (reference sequence). The CDR3 contains 15 residues. This CDR3 reads CASSLSFTHREPQHF. The CDR3 DNA is TGTGCCAGCAGTTTAAGCTTTACTCACAGAGAGCCCCAGCATTTT.

This chain joins TRBV19 and TRBJ2-7; the D call may be TRBD1 or TRBD2 (5 bases each). CDR3 length equals 14 residues. CDR1 LNHDA and CDR2 SQIVND come from the germline V gene (reference sequence). Trimming removed 7 bases at V and 4 bases at J, with 17 bases between. The CDR3 sequence is CASTKGPSNYEQYF. The CDR3, as DNA: TGTGCCAGTACTAAGGGACCGTCAAATTACGAGCAGTACTTC.

The chain is built from TRBV5-1 and TRBJ2-7; D remains ambiguous. Trimming shortened V by 5 bases and J by 1 base, and 16 bases separated the two germline ends. Germline CDR1 is SGHRS and CDR2 is YFSETQ. CDR3 size: 15 residues. As DNA, the CDR3 is TGCGCCAGCAGGGTAGAAATCGCGGCTTCCTACGAGCAGTACTTC. Its protein is CASRVEIAASYEQYF.

About this clone itself: Germline and junction disagree at one end, which may indicate a read error. V usage is TRBV19 and J usage is TRBJ1-2, with D maybe TRBD1 (5 bases). The CDR3 covers 12 residues. CDR1 is LNHDA and CDR2 is SQIVND in the germline V gene (reference sequence). CDR3 protein: CASSILRQLLSF. The CDR3 DNA follows: TGTGCCAGTAGTATACTGAGACAGCTTCTTTCCTTC.

V is TRBV2 and J is TRBJ2-4, with D possibly matching TRBD1 (6 bases). The CDR3 loop spans 17 amino acids. CDR1 is SNHLY and CDR2 is FYNNEI in the germline V gene. V shed 3 bases and J shed 4 bases, with 19 bases lying between them. The CDR3 DNA reads TGTGCCAGCAGTGACCCCTACAGGGCGAGAGGGAAAAACATTCAGTACTTC. Its translation is CASSDPYRARGKNIQYF.

This chain links TRBV7-9 with TRBJ2-7; no definite D call. CDR1 SEHNR and CDR2 FQNEAQ come from the germline V gene (reference sequence). V was shortened by 3 bases and J by 7 bases, with 16 bases between the two germline ends. This CDR3 contains 14 residues. The CDR3 DNA reads TGTGCCAGCAGCTTTAGTGTGGGGATGGGAGAGCAGTACTTC. This translates into CASSFSVGMGEQYF.

This clone was seen only once. The V gene is TRBV5-6, the J gene TRBJ2-1; possibly TRBD1 or TRBD2 for D (5 bases each). With 4 bases removed from V and 5 bases from J, the gap between germline ends came to 13 bases. CDR3 length: 14 residues. Germline CDR1 and CDR2: SGHDT and YYEEEE. CDR3 sequence: CASSRAGANNEQFF. The CDR3 region has the DNA TGTGCCAGCAGCCGGGCCGGGGCGAACAATGAGCAGTTCTTC.

This rearrangement joins TRBV27 to TRBJ1-6; TRBD1 matches at 7 bases. The germline gives CDR1 MNHEY, CDR2 SMNVEV (reference sequence). With V trimmed by 5 bases and J by 0 bases, 10 bases remained unmatched. CDR3 length: 18 residues. In DNA form, the CDR3 reads TGTGCCAGCAGTCCATCCGGGACAGCGAGCTCCTATAATTCACCCCTCCACTTT. It specifies CASSPSGTASSYNSPLHF.

The gene calls are TRBV5-4 and TRBJ2-3; TRBD2 matches at 10 bases. The V and J ends lost 1 base and 4 bases, in that order; junction bases with no gene match: 12. Germline V CDR1 and CDR2: SGHNT, YYREEE (reference sequence). The CDR3 spans 18 residues. The CDR3 is CASSLWASGGAQADTQYF. The DNA for the CDR3 is TGTGCCAGCAGCTTGTGGGCTAGCGGGGGCGCGCAGGCAGATACGCAGTATTTT.